Following are 18 T cell receptor beta chains from one sample sequenced in a study of CD8 T cells in ankylosing spondylitis. General observations from the study: Seemingly distinctive of ankylosing spondylitis blood was a TCR beta motif formed by eight highly homologous variants.

TCRdb independently ran MiXCR on the 5' RACE reads; one entry per CDR3 protein. This repertoire shows some 840,000 distinct CDR3 sequences, over 9.5% found once; its top ten account for more than 0.5%. Antigen specificity for these receptors is unknown. Sequencing was done on a sample of blood, either unsorted or a sorted T cell fraction (not recorded which). The receptors derive from a male donor with ankylosing spondylitis.

The rearrangement links TRBV18 to TRBJ2-6, with TRBD1 matching 8 bases. Germline CDR1 is KGHSH and CDR2 is LQKENI. The CDR3 spans 17 residues. V lost 0 bases and J lost 4; bases outside the gene matches: 5. The CDR3 DNA reads as TGTGCCAGCTCACCACCCGACAGGGGATCCGGGGCCAACGTCCTGACTTTC. Translating gives CASSPPDRGSGANVLTF.

This clonotype has a handful of counts. The rearrangement uses TRBV12-3 or TRBV12-4 and TRBJ1-3; D ambiguous. This CDR3 is 14 amino acids long. V was shortened by 3 bases and J by 4 bases, with 10 bases between the two germline ends. DNA for the CDR3: TGTGCCAGCAGTTTGGGTCCAGCGGGAAACACCATATATTTT. Its protein product is CASSLGPAGNTIYF.

The gene calls are TRBV29-1 and TRBJ2-3; the D is unclear. Germline CDR1 is SQVTM and CDR2 is ANQGSEA. Trimming left V 0 bases short and J 4 bases short, with 5 bases between. The CDR3 runs 12 residues. The CDR3 protein is CSVEDQADTQYF. In DNA form, the CDR3 reads TGCAGCGTTGAAGATCAAGCAGATACGCAGTATTTT.

The chain carries TRBV20-1 and TRBJ1-5, with TRBD1 identical over 7 bases. This CDR3 is built from 14 residues. Germline V gene data show CDR1 as DFQATT and CDR2 as SNEGSKA (reference sequence). With 6 bases clipped from V and 7 bases from J, the junction kept 12 bases outside the gene matches. CDR3 DNA: TGCAGTGCCCAGTTCGGTGACAGGGACCAGCCCCAGCATTTT. Encoded protein: CSAQFGDRDQPQHF.

The chain carries TRBV24-1 and TRBJ2-5; D tentatively fits TRBD1 or TRBD2 (6 bases each). There are 13 residues in the CDR3. Looked up from germline, CDR1 is KGHDR and CDR2 is SFDVKD. Trimming left V 9 bases short and J 4 bases short, with 14 bases between. CDR3: CATQRGRGETQYF. CDR3 nucleotide sequence: TGTGCCACCCAACGGGGGCGGGGAGAGACCCAGTACTTC.

V usage is TRBV5-1 and J usage is TRBJ2-1; 7 bases match TRBD1. CDR3 length: 16 amino acids. Germline-derived CDR1 and CDR2 are SGHRS and YFSETQ. Trimming removed 4 bases from V and 4 bases from J; junction bases left unmatched: 11. The CDR3 bases are TGCGCCAGCAGCCCCCGGGACAGTAGCATGTACAATGAGCAGTTCTTC. The encoded protein is CASSPRDSSMYNEQFF.

This clonotype was observed a few times. V usage is TRBV20-1 and J usage is TRBJ2-7; 10 bases are shared with TRBD2. CDR1 and CDR2 (germline): DFQATT, SNEGSKA (reference sequence). The CDR3 length is 12 residues. This CDR3 reads CSLAGETYEQYF. The CDR3 DNA is TGCAGCCTAGCGGGGGAAACCTACGAGCAGTACTTC.

V gene TRBV6-2 or TRBV6-3 combines with J gene TRBJ2-2; D might be TRBD1 (6 bases). Trimming removed 5 bases at V and 9 bases at J, with 13 bases between. This CDR3 is 13 amino acids long. Looked up from germline, CDR1 is MNHEY and CDR2 is SVGEGT. The CDR3, as DNA: TGTGCCAGCAGTCCCAACAGGGCCCGGGAGCTGTTTTTT. Translating it yields CASSPNRARELFF.

This clonotype was found a few times. J is TRBJ2-2 and V is TRBV6-1; D is undetermined. There are 13 residues in the CDR3. The V and J ends lost 7 bases and 7 bases respectively, with 13 bases between them. Germline CDR1 MNHNS, CDR2 SASEGT. The DNA for the CDR3 is TGTGCCAGCAATCTGATCGTCGGCGGGGAGCTGTTTTTT. It translates to CASNLIVGGELFF.

The V and J genes are TRBV6-2 or TRBV6-3 and TRBJ2-6, with D perhaps matching TRBD1 (5 bases). Germline V gene data show CDR1 as MNHEY and CDR2 as SVGEGT. The CDR3 contains 15 residues. The V gene lost 10 bases and the J gene lost 0 bases, with 13 bases spanning the gap. The CDR3 sequence is CATRQFLSGANVLTF. DNA of the CDR3: TGTGCCACCCGACAGTTCCTCTCTGGGGCCAACGTCCTGACTTTC.

This clonotype was found a few times. The J gene is TRBJ2-5, the V gene TRBV20-1; D is perhaps TRBD1 (6 bases). The CDR3 covers 15 residues. Between the trimmed V and J ends, which lost 1 base and 3 bases, there was a span of 15 bases. Germline CDR1 DFQATT, CDR2 SNEGSKA (reference sequence). The CDR3 DNA reads as TGCAGTGCTAGAGTCCCCGGGACACAAAAAGAGACCCAGTACTTC. This translates into CSARVPGTQKETQYF.

To note about this clonotype: This may arise from a read error, as a much more abundant clone is one base away. V and J are TRBV4-3 and TRBJ1-5, with a tentative D call TRBD1 (5 bases). Germline-derived CDR1 and CDR2 are LGHNA and YSLEER. V lost 1 base, J lost 7 bases, and 14 bases lay in between. The CDR3 is 15 residues long. Here the CDR3 DNA reads TGCGCCAGCAGCCAAGGGGTGTGGGGCCGACAGCCCCAGCATTTT. As protein: CASSQGVWGRQPQHF.

This clonotype was seen a few times. The rearrangement joins TRBV7-2 to TRBJ2-1, with D uncertain. Germline CDR1 and CDR2: SGHTA and FQGNSA. This CDR3 is built from 14 residues. V shed 1 base and J shed 3 bases, with 7 bases lying between them. As DNA, the CDR3 is TGTGCCAGCAGCTTAGATCTATACTACAATGAGCAGTTCTTC. This encodes CASSLDLYYNEQFF.

The chain employs TRBV11-2 and TRBJ1-6, with D possibly TRBD1 on 5 matching bases. The CDR3 totals 17 residues. Germline assignment: CDR1 SGHAT and CDR2 FQNNGV. V was shortened by 6 bases and J by 10 bases, with 25 bases between the two germline ends. CDR3 sequence: CASSSLGKGPSDSPLHF. In nucleotides, the CDR3 is TGTGCCAGCAGTTCATTGGGAAAGGGACCATCTGACTCACCCCTCCACTTT.

This rearrangement joins TRBV3-1 to TRBJ1-4, with a possible D match to TRBD1 (6 bases). V dropped 2 bases and J dropped 10 bases, with 20 bases sitting between them. Germline CDR1 and CDR2: LGHDT and YNNKEL (reference sequence). This CDR3 comprises 16 residues. CDR3 in DNA: TGTGCCAGCAGCCAATATACCGGGACCGGGGGCGGAAAACTGTTTTTT. It translates to CASSQYTGTGGGKLFF.

This clonotype was found once. The rearrangement uses TRBV25-1 and TRBJ1-6; no clear D gene. The germline V and J ends were trimmed by 0 bases and 9 bases, with 9 bases remaining between them. Germline lookup yields CDR1 MGHDK and CDR2 SYGVNS. The CDR3 spans 14 residues. CDR3 in amino acids: CASSEYVVASPLHF. The CDR3 DNA is TGTGCCAGCAGTGAATACGTCGTTGCTTCACCCCTCCACTTT.

This clonotype has only a few counts. The chain links TRBV10-3 to TRBJ1-6; 9 bases line up with TRBD1. From germline, CDR1 is ENHRY and CDR2 SYGVKD. The CDR3 runs 13 residues. Trimming cost V 8 bases and J 10 bases; bases outside gene matches: 6. CDR3 loop: CAIGTGSDSPLHF. CDR3 nucleotide sequence: TGTGCCATCGGGACAGGGAGCGACTCACCCCTCCACTTT.

This clonotype was seen ten or more times. The chain has TRBV29-1 and TRBJ2-1; D gene unclear. The CDR3 loop spans 14 amino acids. Trimming stripped 5 bases from V and 0 bases from J, with 11 bases between. The germline V gene encodes CDR1 SQVTM and CDR2 ANQGSEA. DNA for the CDR3: TGCAGCGTTAGGATAGGTAGCTCCTACAATGAGCAGTTCTTC. Residues: CSVRIGSSYNEQFF.